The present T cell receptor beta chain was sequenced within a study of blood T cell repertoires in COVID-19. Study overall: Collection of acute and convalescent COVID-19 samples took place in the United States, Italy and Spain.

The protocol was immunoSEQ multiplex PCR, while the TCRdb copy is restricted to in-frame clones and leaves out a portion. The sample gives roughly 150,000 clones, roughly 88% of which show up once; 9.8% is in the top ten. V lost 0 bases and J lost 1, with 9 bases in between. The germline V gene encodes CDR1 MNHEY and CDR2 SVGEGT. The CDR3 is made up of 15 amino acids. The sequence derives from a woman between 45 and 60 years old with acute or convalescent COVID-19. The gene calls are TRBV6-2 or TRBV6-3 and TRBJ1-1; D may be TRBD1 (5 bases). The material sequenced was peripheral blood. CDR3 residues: CASSYSKDKNTEAFF. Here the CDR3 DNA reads TGTGCCAGCAGTTACTCGAAGGACAAGAACACTGAAGCTTTCTTT.